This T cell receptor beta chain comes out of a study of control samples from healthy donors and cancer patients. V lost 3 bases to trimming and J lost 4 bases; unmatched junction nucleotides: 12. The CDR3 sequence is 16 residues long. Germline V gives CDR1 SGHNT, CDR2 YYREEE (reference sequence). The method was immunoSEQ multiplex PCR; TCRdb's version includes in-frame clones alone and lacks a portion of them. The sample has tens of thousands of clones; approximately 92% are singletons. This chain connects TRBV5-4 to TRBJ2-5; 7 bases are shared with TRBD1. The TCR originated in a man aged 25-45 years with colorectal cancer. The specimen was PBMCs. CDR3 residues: CASSSGQVRSTETQYF. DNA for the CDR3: TGTGCCAGCAGCTCTGGACAGGTCAGGTCAACAGAGACCCAGTACTTC. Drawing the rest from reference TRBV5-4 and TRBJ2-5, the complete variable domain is ETGVTQSPTHLIKTRGQQVTLRCSSQSGHNTVSWYQQALGQGPQFIFQYYREEENGRGNFPPRFSGLQFPNYSSELNVNALELDDSALYLCASSSGQVRSTETQYFGPGTRLLVL.